This entry concerns a single T cell receptor (beta chain). The target antigen is unknown. Libraries of TCR beta came from iRepertoire HTBI primers plus Arm-PCR of CDR3 regions. Each CDR3 protein is one row after TCRdb ran MiXCR on the multiplex PCR reads. The sample shows about 530,000 distinct CDR3 sequences, roughly a sixth of them seen only once. This sample is part of a study of regulatory T cells in long-lasting Graves disease. Time point given: newly diagnosed GD, antithyroid drugs for less than 3 months. Scientists built the TCR library using RNA that was extracted from PBMCs. The V segment lost 4 bases and the J segment 4 bases; nucleotides outside the gene matches: 9. CDR1 is SGHAT, CDR2 FQNNGV, per germline. This CDR3 contains 15 residues. Study-wide results and limits: With approximately 2,500 shared public clonotypes, persistent patients exceeded new patients, who shared about a thousand.

This same sample was also part of a study on T cells in Graves' hyperthyroidism and ophthalmopathy.

The rearrangement joins TRBV11-2 to TRBJ1-2; 7 bases map to TRBD1. The source was peripheral blood mononuclear cells (PBMCs), collected at new diagnosis, from a patient treated with antithyroid drugs. The clonotype comes from a woman aged 35-60 years with Graves disease. CDR3 DNA: TGTGCCAGCAGCTCTGTCCCGGGACAGAGCTATGGCTACACCTTC. This encodes CASSSVPGQSYGYTF. Filled out from reference TRBV11-2 and TRBJ1-2, the complete variable domain reads EAGVAQSPRYKIIEKRQSVAFWCNPISGHATLYWYQQILGQGPKLLIQFQNNGVVDDSQLPKDRFSAERLKGVDSTLKIQPAKLEDSAVYLCASSSVPGQSYGYTFGSGTRLTVV.